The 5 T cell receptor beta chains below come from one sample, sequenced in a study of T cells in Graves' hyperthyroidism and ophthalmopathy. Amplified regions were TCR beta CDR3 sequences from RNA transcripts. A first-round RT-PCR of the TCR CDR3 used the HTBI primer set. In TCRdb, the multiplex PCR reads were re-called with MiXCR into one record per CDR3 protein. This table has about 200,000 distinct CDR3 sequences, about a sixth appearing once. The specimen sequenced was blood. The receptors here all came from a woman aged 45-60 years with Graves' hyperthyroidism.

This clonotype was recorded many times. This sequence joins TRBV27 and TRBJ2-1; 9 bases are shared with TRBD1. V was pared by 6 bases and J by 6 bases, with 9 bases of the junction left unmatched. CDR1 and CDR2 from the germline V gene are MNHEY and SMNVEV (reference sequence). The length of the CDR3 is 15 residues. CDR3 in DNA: TGTGCCAGCAGACAGCTGGGACAGGGAGTCAATGAGCAGTTCTTC. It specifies CASRQLGQGVNEQFF.

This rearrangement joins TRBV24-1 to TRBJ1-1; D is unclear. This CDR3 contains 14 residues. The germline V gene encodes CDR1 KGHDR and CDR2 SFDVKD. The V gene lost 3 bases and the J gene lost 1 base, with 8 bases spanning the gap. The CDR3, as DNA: TGTGCCACCAGTGATCGGGGAAGGAACACTGAAGCTTTCTTT. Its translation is CATSDRGRNTEAFF.

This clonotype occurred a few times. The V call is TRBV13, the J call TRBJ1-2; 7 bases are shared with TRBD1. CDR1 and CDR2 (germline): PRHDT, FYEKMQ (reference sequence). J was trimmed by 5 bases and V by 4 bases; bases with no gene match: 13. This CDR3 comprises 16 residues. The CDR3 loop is CASSSERAGTEYGYTF. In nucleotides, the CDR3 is TGTGCCAGCAGCTCTGAACGCGCCGGGACAGAATATGGCTACACCTTC.

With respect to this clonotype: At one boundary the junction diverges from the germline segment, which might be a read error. The CDR3: CASSPIPNTQAFF. The CDR3 DNA reads as TGTGCCAGCTCACCGATCCCGAACACTCAAGCTTTCTTT. The chain employs TRBV18 and TRBJ1-1; D remains unclear. The CDR3 is 13 amino acids. CDR1 is KGHSH, CDR2 LQKENI, per germline.

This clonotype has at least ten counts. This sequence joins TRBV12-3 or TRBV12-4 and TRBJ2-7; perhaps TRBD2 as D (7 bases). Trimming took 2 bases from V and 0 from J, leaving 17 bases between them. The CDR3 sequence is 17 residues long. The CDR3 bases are TGTGCCAGCAGTTTACTACGGGGGGCAAGGAGCTCCTACGAGCAGTACTTC. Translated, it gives CASSLLRGARSSYEQYF.